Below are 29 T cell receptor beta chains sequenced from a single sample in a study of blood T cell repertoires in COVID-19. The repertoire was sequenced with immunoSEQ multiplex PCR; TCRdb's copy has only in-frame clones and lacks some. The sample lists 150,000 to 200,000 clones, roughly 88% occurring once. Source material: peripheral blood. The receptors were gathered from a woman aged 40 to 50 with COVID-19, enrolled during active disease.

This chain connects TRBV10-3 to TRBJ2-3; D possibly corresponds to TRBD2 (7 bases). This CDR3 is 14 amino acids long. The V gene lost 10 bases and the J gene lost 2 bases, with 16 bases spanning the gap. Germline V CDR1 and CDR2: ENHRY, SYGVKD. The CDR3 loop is CATRGGGDTDTQYF. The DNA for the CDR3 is TGTGCCACCCGCGGGGGCGGAGACACAGATACGCAGTATTTT.

Here the CDR3 reads CASSTVTPRDSSTDTQYF. The CDR3 DNA follows: TGTGCCAGCAGCACCGTAACGCCCCGGGACTCAAGCACAGATACGCAGTATTTT. The rearrangement uses TRBV21-1 and TRBJ2-3; the table gives TRBD2 as D, unverified against the DNA. TRBV21-1 is a pseudogene. The CDR3 spans 18 residues.

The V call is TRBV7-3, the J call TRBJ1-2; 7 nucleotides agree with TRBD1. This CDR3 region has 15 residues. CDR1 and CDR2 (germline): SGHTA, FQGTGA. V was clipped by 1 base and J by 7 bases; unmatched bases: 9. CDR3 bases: TGTGCCAGCAGCTTAATGGAGGTACAGGGGCTTGGCTACACCTTC. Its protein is CASSLMEVQGLGYTF.

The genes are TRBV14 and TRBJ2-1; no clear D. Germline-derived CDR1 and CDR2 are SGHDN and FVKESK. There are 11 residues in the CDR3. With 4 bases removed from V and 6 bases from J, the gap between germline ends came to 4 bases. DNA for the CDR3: TGTGCCAGCAGCCCGTTCAATGAGCAGTTCTTC. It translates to CASSPFNEQFF.

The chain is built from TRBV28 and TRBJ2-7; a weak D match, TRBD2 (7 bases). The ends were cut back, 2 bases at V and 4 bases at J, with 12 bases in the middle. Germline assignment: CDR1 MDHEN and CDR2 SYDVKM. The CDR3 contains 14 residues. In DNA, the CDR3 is TGTGCCAGCAGTTTAGGGGGGGCGCGGTACGAGCAGTACTTC. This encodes CASSLGGARYEQYF.

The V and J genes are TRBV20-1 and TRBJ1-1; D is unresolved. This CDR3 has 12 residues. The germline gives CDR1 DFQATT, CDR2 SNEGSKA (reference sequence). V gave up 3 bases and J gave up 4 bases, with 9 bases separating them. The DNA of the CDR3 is TGCAGTGCTAGTGTGGGCAGCACTGAAGCTTTCTTT. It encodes CSASVGSTEAFF.

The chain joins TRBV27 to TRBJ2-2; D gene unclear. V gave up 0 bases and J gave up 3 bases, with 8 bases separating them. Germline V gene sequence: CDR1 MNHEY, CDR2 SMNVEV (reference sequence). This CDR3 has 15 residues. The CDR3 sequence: CASSLSGQYTGELFF. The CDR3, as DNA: TGTGCCAGCAGTTTATCTGGGCAGTACACCGGGGAGCTGTTTTTT.

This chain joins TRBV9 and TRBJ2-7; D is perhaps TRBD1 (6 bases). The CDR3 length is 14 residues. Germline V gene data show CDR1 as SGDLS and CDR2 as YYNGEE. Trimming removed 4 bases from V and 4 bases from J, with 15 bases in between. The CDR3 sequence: CASSPEGTHYEQYF. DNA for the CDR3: TGTGCCAGCAGCCCCGAAGGGACACATTACGAGCAGTACTTC. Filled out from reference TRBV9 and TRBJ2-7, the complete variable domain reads DSGVTQTPKHLITATGQRVTLRCSPRSGDLSVYWYQQSLDQGLQFLIQYYNGEERAKGNILERFSAQQFPDLHSELNLSSLELGDSALYFCASSPEGTHYEQYFGPGTRLTVT.

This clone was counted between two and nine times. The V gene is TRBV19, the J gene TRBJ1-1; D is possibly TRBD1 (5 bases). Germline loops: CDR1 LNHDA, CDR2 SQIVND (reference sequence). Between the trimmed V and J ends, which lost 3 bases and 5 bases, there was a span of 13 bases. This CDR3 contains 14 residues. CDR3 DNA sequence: TGTGCCAGTAGTATTGACCCCGGGGGGACTGAAGCTTTCTTT. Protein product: CASSIDPGGTEAFF.

CDR3 DNA sequence: TGTGCCAGCAGCTTAGTCACCACAAATCAGCCCCAGCATTTT. Its translation is CASSLVTTNQPQHF. This chain uses TRBV7-9 with TRBJ1-5; no clear D. CDR1 SEHNR and CDR2 FQNEAQ come from the germline V gene (reference sequence). The V and J ends lost 1 base and 4 bases respectively, with 8 bases between them. The CDR3 loop spans 14 amino acids.

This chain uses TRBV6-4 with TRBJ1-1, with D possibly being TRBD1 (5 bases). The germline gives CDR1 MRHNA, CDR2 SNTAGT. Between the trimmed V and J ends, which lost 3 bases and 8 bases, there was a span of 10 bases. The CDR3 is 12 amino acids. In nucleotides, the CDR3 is TGTGCCAGCAGTGAAGGACCAGGGGAAGCTTTCTTT. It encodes CASSEGPGEAFF.

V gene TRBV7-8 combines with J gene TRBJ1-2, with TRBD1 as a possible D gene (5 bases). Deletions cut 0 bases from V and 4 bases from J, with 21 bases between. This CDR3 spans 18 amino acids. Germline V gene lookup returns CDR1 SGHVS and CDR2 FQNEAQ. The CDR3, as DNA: TGTGCCAGCAGCTTAGCTTCTTTCGGACACCCACACTCCTATGGCTACACCTTC. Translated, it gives CASSLASFGHPHSYGYTF.

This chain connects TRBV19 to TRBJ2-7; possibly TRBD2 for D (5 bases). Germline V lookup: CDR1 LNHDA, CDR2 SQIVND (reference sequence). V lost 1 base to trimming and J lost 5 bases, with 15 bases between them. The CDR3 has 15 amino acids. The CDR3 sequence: CASSIGGQQINEQYF. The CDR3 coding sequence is TGTGCCAGTAGTATAGGCGGGCAGCAGATTAACGAGCAGTACTTC.

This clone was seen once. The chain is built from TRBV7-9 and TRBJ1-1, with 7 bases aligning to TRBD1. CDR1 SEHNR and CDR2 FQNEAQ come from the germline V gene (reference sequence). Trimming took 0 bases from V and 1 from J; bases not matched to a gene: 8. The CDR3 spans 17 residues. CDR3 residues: CASSLALVRQGNTEAFF. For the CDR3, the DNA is TGTGCCAGCAGCTTAGCTTTAGTGAGACAGGGGAACACTGAAGCTTTCTTT.

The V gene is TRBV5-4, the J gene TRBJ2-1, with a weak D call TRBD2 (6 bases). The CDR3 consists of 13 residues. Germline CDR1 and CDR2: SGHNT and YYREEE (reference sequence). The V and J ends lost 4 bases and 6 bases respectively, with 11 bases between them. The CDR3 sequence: CASSPGTFNEQFF. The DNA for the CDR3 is TGTGCCAGCAGCCCCGGGACTTTCAATGAGCAGTTCTTC.

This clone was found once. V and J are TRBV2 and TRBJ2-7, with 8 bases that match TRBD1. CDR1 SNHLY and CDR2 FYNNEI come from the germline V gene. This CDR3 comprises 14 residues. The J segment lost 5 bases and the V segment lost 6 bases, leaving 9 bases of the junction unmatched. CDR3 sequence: CASSIGTGVDEQYF. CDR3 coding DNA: TGTGCCAGCAGCATTGGGACAGGAGTCGACGAGCAGTACTTC.

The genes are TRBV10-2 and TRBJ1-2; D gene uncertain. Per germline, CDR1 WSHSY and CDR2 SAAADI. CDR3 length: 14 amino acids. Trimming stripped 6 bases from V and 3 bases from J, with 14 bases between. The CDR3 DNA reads TGCGCCAGCAGGCCGGACTGGGGTGACTATGGCTACACCTTC. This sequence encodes CASRPDWGDYGYTF.

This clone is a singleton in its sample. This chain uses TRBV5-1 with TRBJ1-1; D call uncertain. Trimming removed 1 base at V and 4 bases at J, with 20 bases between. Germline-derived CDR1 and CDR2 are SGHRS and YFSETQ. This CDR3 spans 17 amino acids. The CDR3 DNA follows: TGCGCCAGCAGCTTGACCGCGGGTCTCGGGAGCGGCACTGAAGCTTTCTTT. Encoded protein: CASSLTAGLGSGTEAFF.

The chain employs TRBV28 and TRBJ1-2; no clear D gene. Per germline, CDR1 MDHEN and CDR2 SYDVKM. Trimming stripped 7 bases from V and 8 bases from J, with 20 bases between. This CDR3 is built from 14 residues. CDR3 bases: TGTGCCAGCACCCGGGGTGGGAGCCTGGGGGGCTACACCTTC. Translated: CASTRGGSLGGYTF.

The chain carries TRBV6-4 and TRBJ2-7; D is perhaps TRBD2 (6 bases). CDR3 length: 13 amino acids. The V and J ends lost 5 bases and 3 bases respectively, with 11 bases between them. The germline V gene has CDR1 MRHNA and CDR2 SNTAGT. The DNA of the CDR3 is TGTGCCAGCAGTCGCGGGGCAGACTACGAGCAGTACTTC. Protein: CASSRGADYEQYF.

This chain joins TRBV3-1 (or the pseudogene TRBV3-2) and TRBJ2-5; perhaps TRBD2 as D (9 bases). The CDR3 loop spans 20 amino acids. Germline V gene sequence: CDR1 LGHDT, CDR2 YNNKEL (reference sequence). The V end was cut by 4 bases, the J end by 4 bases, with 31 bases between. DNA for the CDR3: TGTGCCAGCAGCCCCCAGGGGGCCTGGATTAGCGGGGGTTTGAGAGAGACCCAGTACTTC. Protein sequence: CASSPQGAWISGGLRETQYF.

The CDR3 protein is CASSPVGAGGGNTIYF. CDR3 bases: TGTGCCAGCAGCCCCGTCGGGGCAGGGGGTGGAAACACCATATATTTT. The chain couples TRBV7-9 to TRBJ1-3; TRBD1 aligns across 7 bases. CDR1 and CDR2 (germline): SEHNR, FQNEAQ (reference sequence). This CDR3 contains 16 residues. The J segment lost 3 bases and the V segment lost 5 bases, leaving 10 bases of the junction unmatched.

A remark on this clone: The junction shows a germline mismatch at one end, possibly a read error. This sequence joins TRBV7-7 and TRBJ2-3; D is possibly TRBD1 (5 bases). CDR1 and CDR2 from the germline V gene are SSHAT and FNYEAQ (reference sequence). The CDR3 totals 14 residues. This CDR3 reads CASSLDRLTDTQYF. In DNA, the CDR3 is TGTGCTAGCAGCTTAGACAGATTGACAGATACGCAGTATTTT.

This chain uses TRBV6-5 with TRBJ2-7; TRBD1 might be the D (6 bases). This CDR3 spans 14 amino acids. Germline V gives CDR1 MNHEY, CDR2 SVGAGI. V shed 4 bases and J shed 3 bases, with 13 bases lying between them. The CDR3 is CASSSGTGRYEQYF. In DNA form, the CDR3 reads TGTGCCAGCAGTTCCGGCACAGGGCGCTACGAGCAGTACTTC.

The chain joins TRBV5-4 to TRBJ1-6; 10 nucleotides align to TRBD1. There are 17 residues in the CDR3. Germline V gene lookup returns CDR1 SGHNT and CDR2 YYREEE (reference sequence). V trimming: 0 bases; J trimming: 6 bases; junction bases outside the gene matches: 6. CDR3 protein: CASSLGTGGRANSPLHF. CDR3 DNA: TGTGCCAGCAGCTTGGGGACAGGGGGTCGTGCTAATTCACCCCTCCACTTT.

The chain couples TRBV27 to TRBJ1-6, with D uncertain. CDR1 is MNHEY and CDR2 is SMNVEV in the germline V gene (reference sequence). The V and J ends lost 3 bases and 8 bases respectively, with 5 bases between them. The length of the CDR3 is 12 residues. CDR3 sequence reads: CASSFQDSPLHF. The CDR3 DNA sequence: TGTGCCAGCAGTTTCCAGGATTCACCCCTCCACTTT.

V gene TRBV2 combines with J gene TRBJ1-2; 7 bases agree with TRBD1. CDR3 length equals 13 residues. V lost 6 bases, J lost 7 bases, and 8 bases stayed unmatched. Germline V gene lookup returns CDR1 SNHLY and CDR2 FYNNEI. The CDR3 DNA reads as TGTGCCAGCAGGATAACAGGGGCGGCTGGCTACACCTTC. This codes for CASRITGAAGYTF. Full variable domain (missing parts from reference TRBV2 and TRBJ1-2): EPEVTQTPSHQVTQMGQEVILRCVPISNHLYFYWYRQILGQKVEFLVSFYNNEISEKSEIFDDQFSVERPDGSNFTLKIRSTKLEDSAMYFCASRITGAAGYTFGSGTRLTVV.

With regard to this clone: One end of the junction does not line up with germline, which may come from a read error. CDR3 protein: CASILLAGVPEQYF. CDR3 sequence (DNA): TGTGCCAGCATCTTACTAGCGGGAGTGCCCGAGCAGTACTTC. The V gene is TRBV7-2, the J gene TRBJ2-7, with 11 bases that match TRBD2. CDR1 SGHTA and CDR2 FQGNSA come from the germline V gene. The CDR3 contains 14 residues.

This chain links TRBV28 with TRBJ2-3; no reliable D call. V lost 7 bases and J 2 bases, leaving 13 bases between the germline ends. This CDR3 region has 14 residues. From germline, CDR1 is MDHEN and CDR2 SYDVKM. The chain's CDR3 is CASTSRPSTDTQYF. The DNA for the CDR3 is TGTGCCAGCACCTCTAGGCCTTCCACAGATACGCAGTATTTT.